This T cell receptor beta chain was documented in a study of T cells in women clearing cervical HPV infection. A word on this clone: Its matching antigen is unknown. With the read ending 3 residues before the CDR3 end, the germline J gene is used to fill in that end.

The CDR3 totals 13 residues. V was cut by 3 bases and J by 7 bases, with 11 bases left in between. Points from the study as a whole: CIN3+ cases had significantly higher TCR richness than controls; evenness did not differ. TRBV6-7 relative abundance averaged approximately 0.11% in cases and 0.15% to 0.2% in controls. Cases and controls were distinguished at AUC 0.83 by richness and V genes.

Generated by immunoSEQ multiplex PCR, the TCRdb table keeps only in-frame clones and is missing some. Here the sample table reports some 30,000 clones. Sequencing input: blood buffy coat. The receptor's source is a woman aged 18 to 75 with a cervical HPV16 infection that either progressed to CIN3+ or cleared (not recorded which). The rearrangement links TRBV12-3 or TRBV12-4 to TRBJ2-3, with D perhaps TRBD2 (6 bases). Partial CDR3 DNA: TGTGCCAGCAGTTTGATGGCGGGAAATACG. This gives the protein CASSLMAGNT. The CDR3 reads in full as CASSLMAGNTQYF.